The rows below give T cell receptor beta chains drawn from one sample of a study of blood T cell repertoires in COVID-19. TCRdb's copy holds only in-frame clones and misses some; the assay was immunoSEQ multiplex PCR. The table includes about 57,000 clones, 75% to 90% detected once. Input material: peripheral blood. These receptors all stem from a woman of 80 years or more with COVID-19, enrolled during active disease. CDR3s include the opening cysteine and the closing phenylalanine or tryptophan.

J gene: TRBJ1-1; V gene: TRBV5-1; CDR3 protein: CASRHYSGGEAFF
J gene: TRBJ1-6; V gene: TRBV14; CDR3 protein: CASSQETANSPLHF
J gene: TRBJ1-4; V gene: TRBV4-1; CDR3 protein: CASSLNGGGNEKLFF
J gene: TRBJ2-2; V gene: TRBV2; CDR3 protein: CASSELASLTGELFF
J gene: TRBJ1-1; V gene: TRBV3-1/TRBV3-2; CDR3 protein: CASSQARMNTEAFF
J gene: TRBJ2-7; V gene: TRBV2; CDR3 protein: CASSQRRDTYEQYF
J gene: TRBJ2-7; V gene: TRBV9; CDR3 protein: CASSATGSQWHEQYF
J gene: TRBJ1-6; V gene: TRBV10-2; CDR3 protein: CASSEPAYNSPLHF
J gene: TRBJ1-6; V gene: TRBV13; CDR3 protein: CASSLTGDSPLHF
J gene: TRBJ1-5; V gene: TRBV29-1; CDR3 protein: CSVGRDSSQPQHF
J gene: TRBJ1-5; V gene: TRBV18; CDR3 protein: CASSPLQAQGASQPQHF
J gene: TRBJ2-7; V gene: TRBV21-1; CDR3 protein: CASSSLRQGWGGISYEQYF
J gene: TRBJ1-3; V gene: TRBV6-1; CDR3 protein: CASSETGGSGNTIYF
J gene: TRBJ1-2; V gene: TRBV30; CDR3 protein: CAWSALRTGNYGYTF
J gene: TRBJ1-1; V gene: TRBV6-5; CDR3 protein: CALREYTEAFF
J gene: TRBJ2-7; V gene: TRBV4-1; CDR3 protein: CASSQGFQGTYEQYF
J gene: TRBJ1-1; V gene: TRBV12-5; CDR3 protein: CASRQGGTEAFF
J gene: TRBJ1-4; V gene: TRBV19; CDR3 protein: CASRRQGSEKLFF
J gene: TRBJ1-2; V gene: TRBV19; CDR3 protein: CASSSPGQGGYGYTF
J gene: TRBJ2-1; V gene: TRBV19; CDR3 protein: CASSSQARRPGGYNEQFF
J gene: TRBJ2-2; V gene: TRBV7-2; CDR3 protein: CASSFPTRNTGELFF
J gene: TRBJ1-2; V gene: TRBV7-9; CDR3 protein: CASSRRQEYGYTF
J gene: TRBJ2-7; V gene: TRBV11-2; CDR3 protein: CASSSQTVGNEQYF
J gene: TRBJ2-1; V gene: TRBV5-1; CDR3 protein: CASSLGRAGGINEQFF
J gene: TRBJ1-5; V gene: TRBV5-1; CDR3 protein: CASSLSGENQPQHF
J gene: TRBJ2-3; V gene: TRBV5-4; CDR3 protein: CASSFYLAGGGDTQYF
J gene: TRBJ1-6; V gene: TRBV10-3; CDR3 protein: CAISESQGNSPLHF
J gene: TRBJ2-2; V gene: TRBV4-2; CDR3 protein: CASSQVGQGGNTGELFF
J gene: TRBJ1-6; V gene: TRBV5-1; CDR3 protein: CASSLGGGDSPLHF
J gene: TRBJ2-5; V gene: TRBV5-1; CDR3 protein: CASSFSRGQGETQYF
J gene: TRBJ1-6; V gene: TRBV6-5; CDR3 protein: CASSRTGESPLHF
J gene: TRBJ1-1; V gene: TRBV29-1; CDR3 protein: CSVDEENTEAFF
J gene: TRBJ1-5; V gene: TRBV7-2; CDR3 protein: CASSLEGGNQPQHF
J gene: TRBJ1-6; V gene: TRBV25-1; CDR3 protein: CASTGDYNSPLHF
J gene: TRBJ2-7; V gene: TRBV27; CDR3 protein: CASRLNSVNRGYEQYF
J gene: TRBJ1-6; V gene: TRBV5-8; CDR3 protein: CASSLEPNSPLHF
J gene: TRBJ1-1; V gene: TRBV12-3/TRBV12-4; CDR3 protein: CASSHGRNTEAFF
J gene: TRBJ2-2; V gene: TRBV19; CDR3 protein: CASSRGGLGTGELFF
J gene: TRBJ1-1; V gene: TRBV20-1; CDR3 protein: CSASSTGQGNTEAFF
J gene: TRBJ2-7; V gene: TRBV5-4; CDR3 protein: CASSLPGKGSYEQYF
J gene: TRBJ2-1; V gene: TRBV9; CDR3 protein: CASSVDRNNEQFF
J gene: TRBJ1-2; V gene: TRBV19; CDR3 protein: CASSTGTRKNYGYTF
J gene: TRBJ1-2; V gene: TRBV5-1; CDR3 protein: CASSPPDRGVDGYTF
J gene: TRBJ2-7; V gene: TRBV5-6; CDR3 protein: CASSFGDRVDEQYF
J gene: TRBJ2-1; V gene: TRBV11-2; CDR3 protein: CASSHRTSGGGTYNEQFF
J gene: TRBJ2-3; V gene: TRBV5-1; CDR3 protein: CASSLAVLADTDTQYF
J gene: TRBJ2-7; V gene: TRBV4-2; CDR3 protein: CASSQGGGGLYEQYF
J gene: TRBJ2-7; V gene: TRBV7-6; CDR3 protein: CASSPGTSGRIYEQYF
J gene: TRBJ2-5; V gene: TRBV5-1; CDR3 protein: CASSFYGLAGTKTQYF
J gene: TRBJ2-1; V gene: TRBV5-1; CDR3 protein: CASTYGTSGGALFF
J gene: TRBJ2-7; V gene: TRBV5-1; CDR3 protein: CASSLAGSSSYEQYF
J gene: TRBJ2-3; V gene: TRBV7-6; CDR3 protein: CASSPVIAGGDTQYF
J gene: TRBJ1-5; V gene: TRBV18; CDR3 protein: CASSPQPGQGPNQPQHF
J gene: TRBJ2-1; V gene: TRBV19; CDR3 protein: CASKSVGGGYNEQFF